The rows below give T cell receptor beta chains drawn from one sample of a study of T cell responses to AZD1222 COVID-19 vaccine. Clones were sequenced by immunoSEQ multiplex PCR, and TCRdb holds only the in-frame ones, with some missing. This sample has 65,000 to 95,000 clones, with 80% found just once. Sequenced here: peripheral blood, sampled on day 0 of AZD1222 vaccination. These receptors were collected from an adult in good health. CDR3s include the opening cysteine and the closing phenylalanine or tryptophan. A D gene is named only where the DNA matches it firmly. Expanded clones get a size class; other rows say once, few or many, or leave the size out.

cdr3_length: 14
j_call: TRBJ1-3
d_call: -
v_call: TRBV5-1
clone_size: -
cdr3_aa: CASSFGGLGNTIYF
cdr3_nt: TGCGCCAGCAGCTTTGGCGGTCTCGGAAACACCATATATTTT

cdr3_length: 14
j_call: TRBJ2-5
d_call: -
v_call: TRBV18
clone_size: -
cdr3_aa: CASTPGHQQETQYF
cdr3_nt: TGTGCCAGCACCCCGGGACACCAACAAGAGACCCAGTACTTC

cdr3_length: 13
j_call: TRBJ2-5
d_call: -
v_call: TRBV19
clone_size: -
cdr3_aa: CASSRVAQETQYF
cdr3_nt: TGTGCCAGTAGTAGAGTAGCTCAAGAGACCCAGTACTTC

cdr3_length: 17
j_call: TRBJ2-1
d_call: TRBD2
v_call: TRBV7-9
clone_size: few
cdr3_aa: CASSSPGLAGGSDEQFF
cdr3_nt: TGTGCCAGCAGCTCTCCGGGACTAGCGGGGGGCAGCGATGAGCAGTTCTTC

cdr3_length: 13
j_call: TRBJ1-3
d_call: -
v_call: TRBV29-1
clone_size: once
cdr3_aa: CSATTGSGNTIYF
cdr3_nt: TGCAGCGCAACAACAGGGAGCGGAAACACCATATATTTT

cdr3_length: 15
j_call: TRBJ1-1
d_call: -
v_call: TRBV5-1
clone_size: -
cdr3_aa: CASSPWKGDNTEAFF
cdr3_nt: TGCGCCAGCAGCCCATGGAAGGGAGACAACACTGAAGCTTTCTTT

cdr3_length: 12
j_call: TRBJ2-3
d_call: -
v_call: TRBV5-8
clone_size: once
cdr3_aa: CASSRQTDTQYF
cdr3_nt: TGTGCCAGCAGCCGCCAAACAGATACGCAGTATTTT

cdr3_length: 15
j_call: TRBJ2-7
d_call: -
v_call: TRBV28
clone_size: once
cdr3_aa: CASSLPPARSYEQYF
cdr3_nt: TGTGCCAGCAGTTTACCCCCCGCGAGGTCCTACGAGCAGTACTTC

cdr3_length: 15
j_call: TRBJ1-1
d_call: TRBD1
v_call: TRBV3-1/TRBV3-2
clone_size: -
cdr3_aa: CASSQAGQGYTEAFF
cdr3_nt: TGTGCCAGCAGCCAAGCCGGACAGGGGTACACTGAAGCTTTCTTT

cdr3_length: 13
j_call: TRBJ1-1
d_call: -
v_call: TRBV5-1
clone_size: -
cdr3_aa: CASSSAPNTEAFF
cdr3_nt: TGCGCCAGCAGCTCGGCCCCGAACACTGAAGCTTTCTTT

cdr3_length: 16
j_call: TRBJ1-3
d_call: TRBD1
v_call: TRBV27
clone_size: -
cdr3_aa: CASSFPSGTGGNTIYF
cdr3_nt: TGTGCCAGCAGTTTTCCCTCCGGGACAGGGGGAAACACCATATATTTT

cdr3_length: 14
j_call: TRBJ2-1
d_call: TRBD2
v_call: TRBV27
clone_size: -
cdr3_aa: CASSGLAGNNEQFF
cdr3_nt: TGTGCCAGCAGTGGGCTAGCGGGGAACAATGAGCAGTTCTTC

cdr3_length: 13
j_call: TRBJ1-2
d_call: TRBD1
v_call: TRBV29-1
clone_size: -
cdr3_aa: CSVAEGQGHGYTF
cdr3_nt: TGCAGCGTTGCCGAGGGACAGGGACATGGCTACACCTTC

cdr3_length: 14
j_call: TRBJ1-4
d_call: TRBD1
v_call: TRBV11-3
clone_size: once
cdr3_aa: CASSFGTENEKLFF
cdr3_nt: TGTGCTAGCAGCTTTGGGACAGAGAATGAAAAACTGTTTTTT

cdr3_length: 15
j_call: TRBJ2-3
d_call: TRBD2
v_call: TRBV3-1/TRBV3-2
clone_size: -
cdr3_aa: CASSPSGGSTDTQYF
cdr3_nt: TGTGCCAGCAGCCCCAGCGGGGGTAGCACAGATACGCAGTATTTT

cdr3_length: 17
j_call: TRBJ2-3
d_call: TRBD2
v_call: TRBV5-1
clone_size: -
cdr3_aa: CASSLDGGSGAADTQYF
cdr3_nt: TGCGCCAGCAGCTTGGACGGCGGGAGTGGTGCGGCAGATACGCAGTATTTT

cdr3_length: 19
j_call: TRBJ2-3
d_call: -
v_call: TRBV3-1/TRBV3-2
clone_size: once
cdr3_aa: CASSQVVGGGYSSTDTQYF
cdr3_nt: TGTGCCAGCAGCCAAGTGGTAGGGGGGGGTTACTCTAGCACAGATACGCAGTATTTT

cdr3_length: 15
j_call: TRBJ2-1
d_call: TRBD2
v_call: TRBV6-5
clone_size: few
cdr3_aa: CASSYPTSGGNEQFF
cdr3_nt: TGTGCCAGCAGTTACCCGACTAGCGGGGGGAATGAGCAGTTCTTC

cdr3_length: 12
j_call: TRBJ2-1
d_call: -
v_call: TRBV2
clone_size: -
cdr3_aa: CARDQAGNEQFF
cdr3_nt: TGTGCCAGGGACCAGGCTGGGAATGAGCAGTTCTTC

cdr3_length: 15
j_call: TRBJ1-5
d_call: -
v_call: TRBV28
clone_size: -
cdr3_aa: CASSLTGKSNQPQHF
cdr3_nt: TGTGCCAGCAGTTTAACAGGGAAGAGCAATCAGCCCCAGCATTTT

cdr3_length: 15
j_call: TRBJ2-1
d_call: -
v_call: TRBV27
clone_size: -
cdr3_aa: CASSFTESSYNEQFF
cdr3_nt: TGTGCCAGCAGTTTCACAGAGAGCTCCTACAATGAGCAGTTCTTC

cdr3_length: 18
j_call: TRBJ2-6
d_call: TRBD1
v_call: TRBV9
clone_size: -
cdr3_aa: CASSPRTGDFSGANVLTF
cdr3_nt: TGTGCCAGCAGCCCCCGGACAGGAGACTTCTCTGGGGCCAACGTCCTGACTTTC

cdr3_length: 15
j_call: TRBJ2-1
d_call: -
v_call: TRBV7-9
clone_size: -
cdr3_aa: CASSLIGLRDNEQFF
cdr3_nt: TGTGCCAGCAGCTTAATAGGGCTCCGGGACAATGAGCAGTTCTTC

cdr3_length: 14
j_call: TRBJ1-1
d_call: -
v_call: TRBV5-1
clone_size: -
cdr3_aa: CASMQGTSNTEAFF
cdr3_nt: TGCGCCAGCATGCAGGGAACTTCGAACACTGAAGCTTTCTTT

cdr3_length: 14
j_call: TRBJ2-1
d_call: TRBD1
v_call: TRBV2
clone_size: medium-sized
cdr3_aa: CASNRDSSYNEQFF
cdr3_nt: TGTGCCAGCAACCGGGACAGCTCCTACAATGAGCAGTTCTTC

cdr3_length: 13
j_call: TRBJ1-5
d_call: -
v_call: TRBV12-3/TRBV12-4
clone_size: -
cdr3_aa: CASSLSGNQPQHF
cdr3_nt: TGTGCCAGCAGTTTATCAGGGAACCAGCCCCAGCATTTT